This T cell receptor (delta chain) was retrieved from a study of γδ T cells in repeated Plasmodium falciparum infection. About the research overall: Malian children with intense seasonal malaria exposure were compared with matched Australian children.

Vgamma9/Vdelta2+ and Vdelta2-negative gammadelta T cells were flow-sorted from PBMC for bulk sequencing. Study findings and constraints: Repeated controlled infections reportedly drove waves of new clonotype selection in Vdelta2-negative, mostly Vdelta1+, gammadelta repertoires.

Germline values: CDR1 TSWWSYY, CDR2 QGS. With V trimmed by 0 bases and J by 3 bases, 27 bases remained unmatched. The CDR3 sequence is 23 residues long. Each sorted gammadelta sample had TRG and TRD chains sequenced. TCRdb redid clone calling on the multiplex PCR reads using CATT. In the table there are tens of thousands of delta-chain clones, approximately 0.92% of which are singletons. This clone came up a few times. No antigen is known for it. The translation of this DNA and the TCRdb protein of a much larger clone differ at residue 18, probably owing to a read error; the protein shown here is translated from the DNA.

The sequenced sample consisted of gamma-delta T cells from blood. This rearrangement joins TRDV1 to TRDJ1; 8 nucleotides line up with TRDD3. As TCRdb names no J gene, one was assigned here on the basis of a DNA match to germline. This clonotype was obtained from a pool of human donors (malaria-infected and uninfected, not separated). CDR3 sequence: CALGELALPNFQFGIRVADKLIF. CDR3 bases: TGTGCTCTTGGGGAACTAGCCCTACCCAACTTCCAGTTTGGGATACGCGTAGCCGATAAACTCATCTTT.